This note documents a single TCR beta chain sequence. The V gene's germline CDR1 is SGHRS and CDR2 YFSETQ. The V end was cut by 2 bases, the J end by 0 bases, with 14 bases between. This CDR3 has 16 residues. An input of roughly 0.5 to 1 ug of RNA was subjected to reverse transcription using random hexamers. The method of amplification for TCR beta CDR3 was immunoSEQ multiplex PCR, covering 54 Vbeta and 13 Jbeta. One entry per CDR3 protein results from TCRdb running MiXCR on the immunoSEQ multiplex PCR reads. In the table there are about 53,000 distinct CDR3 sequences, 85% to 95% of which are singletons. The sample originates from a study of CD8 T cells in Susac syndrome.

The sample taken for sequencing was CD8+ T cells from PBMCs. The chain recombines TRBV5-1 with TRBJ1-1; D is perhaps TRBD1 (6 bases). This receptor was taken from a human donor with Susac syndrome. The CDR3 reads CASSFRDNTMNTEAFF. In DNA, the CDR3 is TGCGCCAGCAGCTTCCGGGACAATACAATGAACACTGAAGCTTTCTTT.